This entry is about one T cell receptor beta chain. These data originate in a study of blood T cell repertoires in COVID-19. Per the authors' pipeline: Estimated nucleated cell counts came from reference gene primer amplification. Profiled with immunoSEQ multiplex PCR; TCRdb holds only in-frame clones, not every one. D and trimming come from the DNA, and the V and J calls and clone size come from that table. The sample includes 200,000 to 300,000 clones, roughly 85% of them seen just once. Followed longitudinally, the Seattle patients had been enrolled during active infection. Germline assignment: CDR1 MDHEN and CDR2 SYDVKM. This CDR3 is built from 13 residues. V shed 7 bases and J 7 bases; nucleotides not matched to a gene: 9.

Sequencing was performed on peripheral blood. V and J are TRBV28 and TRBJ2-7, with 8 bases lining up with TRBD1. This TCR came from a man in his forties or fifties with COVID-19, enrolled during active disease. The CDR3 sequence: CASTRQGTREQYF. The CDR3 bases are TGTGCCAGCACCCGACAGGGGACGCGGGAGCAGTACTTC.